These 28 T cell receptor beta chains share one sample of origin, sequenced in a study of blood T cells in healthy people across ages (dated by TCRdb to between 2014 and 2017). Libraries came from 5' RACE. For sequencing, an Illumina HiSeq 2500 was employed. A second PCR of about 6 to 11 cycles was performed with a sample-barcoded 5' primer and a J-beta primer mix. TCRdb ran its own pipeline on the public reads, namely fastp trimming at Q25 and MiXCR clone calling, and kept in-frame beta chains. Rows with one shared CDR3 protein collapse into an entry with the most common genes and DNA. This sample holds some 900,000 distinct CDR3 sequences; 48% were observed only once. The ten top clones hold roughly 13% of the sample. Sequenced: blood. All receptors come from a man aged 30-40 years in good health.

The genes are TRBV20-1 and TRBJ2-3, with D unclear. The V gene lost 5 bases and the J gene lost 1 base, with 10 bases spanning the gap. CDR1 and CDR2 from the germline V gene are DFQATT and SNEGSKA (reference sequence). There are 13 residues in the CDR3. The CDR3 bases are TGCAGTGCTTGGGCGATTGGCACAGATACGCAGTATTTT. It encodes CSAWAIGTDTQYF.

The chain recombines TRBV27 with TRBJ1-5, with 9 bases that match TRBD1. J was trimmed by 1 base and V by 6 bases; bases with no gene match: 7. The V gene's germline CDR1 is MNHEY and CDR2 SMNVEV (reference sequence). The CDR3 contains 16 residues. The CDR3 DNA follows: TGTGCCAGCAGCTCTACAGGGGGCAGCAGCAATCAGCCCCAGCATTTT. Its protein product is CASSSTGGSSNQPQHF.

This chain links TRBV21-1 with TRBJ2-7; the D call in the table, TRBD1, was not verified against the DNA. TRBV21-1 is deemed a pseudogene. The CDR3 sequence is 16 residues long. The CDR3 bases are TGTGCCAGCATACAAAACTTGAGACAGGGGTACCACGAGCAGTACTTC. Protein: CASIQNLRQGYHEQYF.

The gene calls are TRBV28 and TRBJ1-4; 7 bases map to TRBD1. The CDR3 has 15 amino acids. The ends lost 4 bases at V and 1 base at J; junction bases unmatched: 3. Per the germline V gene, CDR1 is MDHEN and CDR2 is SYDVKM. The CDR3 nucleotides are TGTGCCAGCAGTTCACCAGGGGGAACTAATGAAAAACTGTTTTTT. This codes for CASSSPGGTNEKLFF.

This clonotype has only a few counts. J is TRBJ1-2 and V is TRBV12-3 or TRBV12-4, with 7 bases lining up with TRBD1. The ends lost 6 bases at V and 7 bases at J; junction bases unmatched: 5. This CDR3 is built from 12 residues. The CDR3 bases are TGTGCCAGCAGCCCACAGGGGTTTGGCTACACCTTC. Its translation: CASSPQGFGYTF.

The CDR3 is CSVDGGQATYEQYF. Written as DNA, the CDR3 is TGCAGCGTTGATGGGGGCCAGGCGACCTACGAGCAGTACTTC. This chain uses TRBV29-1 with TRBJ2-7; possibly TRBD1 for D (6 bases). Trimming removed 3 bases at V and 2 bases at J, with 14 bases between. The germline V gene encodes CDR1 SQVTM and CDR2 ANQGSEA. The CDR3 has 14 residues.

J is TRBJ2-3 and V is TRBV15, with 7 bases lining up with TRBD1. CDR1 is LNHNV and CDR2 is YYDKDF in the germline V gene (reference sequence). The V and J ends lost 5 bases and 6 bases, in that order; junction bases with no gene match: 8. The CDR3 runs to 14 residues. DNA for the CDR3: TGTGCCACCAGCGACAGGGTCTACATGGATACGCAGTATTTT. This translates into CATSDRVYMDTQYF. The full variable domain, rest sourced from reference TRBV15 and TRBJ2-3, is DAMVIQNPRYQVTQFGKPVTLSCSQTLNHNVMYWYQQKSSQAPKLLFHYYDKDFNNEADTPDNFQSRRPNTSFCFLDIRSPGLGDTAMYLCATSDRVYMDTQYFGPGTRLTVL.

The chain links TRBV3-1 to TRBJ2-7; D is undetermined. This CDR3 spans 16 amino acids. V was pared by 0 bases and J by 2 bases, with 14 bases between. Per the germline V gene, CDR1 is LGHDT and CDR2 is YNNKEL (reference sequence). CDR3 bases: TGTGCCAGCAGCCAAGATACGGCATTTGACCCCTACGAGCAGTACTTC. It yields the protein CASSQDTAFDPYEQYF.

This clonotype was counted between two and nine times. The chain recombines TRBV20-1 with TRBJ2-5, with D possibly matching TRBD2 (7 bases). The CDR3 sequence is 12 residues long. Trimming pared 3 bases from V and 5 bases from J, leaving 10 bases between. Germline CDR1 reads DFQATT; CDR2 reads SNEGSKA (reference sequence). This CDR3 reads CSARPGGETQYF. CDR3 in DNA: TGCAGTGCTAGGCCGGGGGGCGAGACCCAGTACTTC.

In regard to this clonotype: This could be a read error, since a much larger clone is one nucleotide away. This sequence joins TRBV7-9 and TRBJ2-7; D remains unclear. The CDR3 runs to 12 residues. V gave up 11 bases and J gave up 2 bases, with 13 bases separating them. The germline gives CDR1 SEHNR, CDR2 FQNEAQ (reference sequence). The CDR3 region has the DNA TGTGCCGGCTCAGGCTCTCCCTACGAGCAGTACTTC. This encodes CAGSGSPYEQYF.

The chain is built from TRBV21-1 and TRBJ2-3. TRBV21-1 is a documented pseudogene. The CDR3 extends over 15 amino acids. This chain's CDR3 is CASSKARSLTDTQYF. The DNA of the CDR3 is TGTGCCAGCAGCAAAGCACGGTCTCTCACAGATACGCAGTATTTT.

The chain links TRBV2 to TRBJ1-5; no definite D call. V gave up 3 bases and J gave up 4 bases, with 10 bases separating them. CDR1 and CDR2 (germline): SNHLY, FYNNEI. This CDR3 is built from 14 residues. This CDR3 is CASSEGWQNQPQHF. The DNA of the CDR3 is TGTGCCAGCAGTGAGGGTTGGCAGAATCAGCCCCAGCATTTT.

This clonotype was seen more than once but under ten times. The genes are TRBV29-1 and TRBJ2-7; TRBD2 aligns across 7 bases. The J segment lost 7 bases and the V segment lost 6 bases, leaving 12 bases of the junction unmatched. Looked up from germline, CDR1 is SQVTM and CDR2 is ANQGSEA. The CDR3 is 13 residues long. The CDR3 DNA reads TGCAGCGTGGATCGCCCGGGACTACCTGAGCAGTACTTC. This translates into CSVDRPGLPEQYF.

Comment on this clonotype: A read error may be the cause here, since a much bigger clone is one base away. This chain connects TRBV10-3 to TRBJ2-2; 7 nucleotides align to TRBD1. Germline V gene data show CDR1 as ENHRY and CDR2 as SYGVKD. CDR3 length equals 15 residues. CDR3: CAINKGQAGTAELFF. The CDR3 DNA sequence: TGTGCCATCAACAAAGGACAGGCAGGAACCGCGGAGCTGTTTTTT.

In DNA, the CDR3 is TGTGCCAGCAACCGACAGGGAGGAGGGGAAAAACTGTTTTTT. It specifies CASNRQGGGEKLFF. The V call is TRBV25-1, the J call TRBJ1-4; 7 nucleotides agree with TRBD1. CDR3 length: 14 residues. Germline loops: CDR1 MGHDK, CDR2 SYGVNS. J was trimmed by 8 bases and V by 7 bases; bases with no gene match: 10. Together with reference TRBV25-1 and TRBJ1-4, the CDR3 gives the full variable domain: EADIYQTPRYLVIGTGKKITLECSQTMGHDKMYWYQQDPGMELHLIHYSYGVNSTEKGDLSSESTVSRIRTEHFPLTLESARPSHTSQYLCASNRQGGGEKLFFGSGTQLSVL.

This clonotype was seen more than once but under ten times. The V call is TRBV5-6, the J call TRBJ1-2; D gene uncertain. Germline assignment: CDR1 SGHDT and CDR2 YYEEEE. The CDR3 spans 11 residues. Trimming took off 2 bases at V and 10 bases at J, with 9 bases between the two ends. The CDR3 protein is CASSFLRSYTF. The CDR3 nucleotides read TGTGCCAGCAGCTTTTTACGGTCCTACACCTTC.

This chain joins TRBV12-3 or TRBV12-4 and TRBJ2-7; 10 nucleotides align to TRBD1. This CDR3 is 15 amino acids long. Unmatched junction bases numbered 7, after V lost 4 bases and J lost 4 bases. The CDR3 is CASSSPDRGRYEQYF. CDR3 bases: TGTGCCAGCAGTTCCCCCGACAGGGGGCGTTACGAGCAGTACTTC.

A single count supports this clonotype. The chain couples TRBV7-9 to TRBJ1-1, with D unresolved. The V gene's germline CDR1 is SEHNR and CDR2 FQNEAQ (reference sequence). The CDR3 has 11 amino acids. The V and J ends lost 1 base and 9 bases respectively, with 6 bases between them. The CDR3 reads CASSLGGQAFF. The CDR3 nucleotides read TGTGCCAGCAGCTTAGGCGGCCAAGCTTTCTTT.

This clonotype was observed a handful of times. This chain uses TRBV15 with TRBJ2-7; D is unclear. The CDR3 is 13 amino acids. V lost 5 bases and J 5 bases, leaving 13 bases between the germline ends. Germline lookup yields CDR1 LNHNV and CDR2 YYDKDF (reference sequence). The CDR3 loop is CATSGQYLDEQYF. The CDR3 DNA reads TGTGCCACCAGCGGTCAGTACTTAGACGAGCAGTACTTC.

The CDR3: CASSQGTSGPQETQYF. The CDR3 DNA follows: TGTGCCAGCAGCCAAGGGACTAGCGGGCCTCAAGAGACCCAGTACTTC. The chain recombines TRBV3-1 with TRBJ2-5, with 11 bases identical to TRBD2. Germline V gene lookup returns CDR1 LGHDT and CDR2 YNNKEL (reference sequence). CDR3 size: 16 residues. Germline trimming cut 1 base from V and 2 bases from J; bases unmatched to any gene: 3.

This clonotype appeared a single time. One junction end disagrees with the germline gene, perhaps due to a read error. The J gene is TRBJ1-1, the V gene TRBV7-9; D is uncertain. The CDR3 loop spans 14 amino acids. Per the germline V gene, CDR1 is SEHNR and CDR2 is FQNEAQ (reference sequence). CDR3 coding DNA: TGTGTCAGCAGCCCCCCGGGGAGGAACACTGAAGCTTTCTTT. Translated, it gives CVSSPPGRNTEAFF.

Ten or more counts support this clonotype. The chain recombines TRBV5-6 with TRBJ1-6; TRBD1 matches at 11 bases. Unmatched junction bases numbered 11, after V lost 6 bases and J lost 9 bases. This CDR3 contains 16 residues. Germline CDR1 and CDR2: SGHDT and YYEEEE. The CDR3 spells CASTYSPGQGVSPLHF. The DNA of the CDR3 is TGTGCCAGCACCTACTCACCGGGACAGGGGGTTTCACCCCTCCACTTT.

The V gene is TRBV12-3 or TRBV12-4, the J gene TRBJ1-4, with 7 bases that match TRBD1. The CDR3 sequence is 14 residues long. The V and J ends lost 5 bases and 2 bases, in that order; junction bases with no gene match: 2. In nucleotides, the CDR3 is TGTGCCAGCAGTGGGGGACAGACTAATGAAAAACTGTTTTTT. As protein: CASSGGQTNEKLFF.

This clonotype was recorded a few times. This chain uses TRBV27 with TRBJ2-1; 7 bases fit TRBD1. The CDR3 spans 16 residues. The germline CDR1 and CDR2 sequences are MNHEY and SMNVEV (reference sequence). Losses at the gene ends were 3 bases for V and 2 bases for J; bases not matched to a gene: 7. The CDR3 sequence is CASSFSEGAAYNEQFF. DNA of the CDR3: TGTGCCAGCAGTTTCTCCGAGGGGGCGGCCTACAATGAGCAGTTCTTC.

The gene calls are TRBV24-1 and TRBJ2-1; D is tentatively TRBD1 or TRBD2 (5 bases each). V shed 3 bases and J shed 8 bases, with 10 bases lying between them. Germline CDR1 and CDR2: KGHDR and SFDVKD. This CDR3 contains 13 residues. The CDR3 protein is CATSDHGAHEQFF. In DNA form, the CDR3 reads TGTGCCACCAGTGATCACGGGGCCCATGAGCAGTTCTTC.

Here the CDR3 DNA reads TGTGCCAGCAGCCCTACTCGAATAGACAGGAAGAACACTGAAGCTTTCTTT. This gives the protein CASSPTRIDRKNTEAFF. V is TRBV7-9 and J is TRBJ1-1; weak D call: TRBD1 (6 bases). The CDR3 is made up of 17 amino acids. V was pared by 5 bases and J by 1 base, with 20 bases between. CDR1 and CDR2 from the germline V gene are SEHNR and FQNEAQ (reference sequence).

The chain is built from TRBV5-1 and TRBJ2-1, with 16 bases that match TRBD2. The V and J ends lost 4 bases and 4 bases, in that order; junction bases with no gene match: 8. Germline lookup yields CDR1 SGHRS and CDR2 YFSETQ. The CDR3 covers 18 residues. CDR3 bases: TGCGCCAGCAGCGTCGGGACTAGCGGGGGGGCACGTTACAATGAGCAGTTCTTC. Translating it yields CASSVGTSGGARYNEQFF.

The chain links TRBV4-1 to TRBJ1-5; D not resolved. Per the germline V gene, CDR1 is MGHRA and CDR2 is YSYEKL. This CDR3 spans 16 amino acids. Trimming cost V 1 base and J 7 bases, with 17 bases left between them. CDR3 sequence: CASSQVEVAERQPQHF. The CDR3 DNA sequence: TGCGCCAGCAGCCAAGTCGAGGTGGCAGAAAGGCAGCCCCAGCATTTT.